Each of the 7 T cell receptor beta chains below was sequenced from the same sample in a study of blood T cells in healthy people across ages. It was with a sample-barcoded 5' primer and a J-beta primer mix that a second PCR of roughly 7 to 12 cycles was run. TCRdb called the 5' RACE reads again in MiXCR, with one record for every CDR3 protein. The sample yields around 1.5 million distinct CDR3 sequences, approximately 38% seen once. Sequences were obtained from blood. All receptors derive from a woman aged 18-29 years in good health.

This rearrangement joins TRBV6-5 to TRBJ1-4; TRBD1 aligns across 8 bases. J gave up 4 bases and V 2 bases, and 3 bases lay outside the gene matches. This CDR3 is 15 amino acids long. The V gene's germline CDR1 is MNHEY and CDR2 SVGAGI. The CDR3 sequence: CASSYGTGSNEKLFF. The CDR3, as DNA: TGTGCCAGCAGTTACGGGACAGGCAGTAATGAAAAACTGTTTTTT.

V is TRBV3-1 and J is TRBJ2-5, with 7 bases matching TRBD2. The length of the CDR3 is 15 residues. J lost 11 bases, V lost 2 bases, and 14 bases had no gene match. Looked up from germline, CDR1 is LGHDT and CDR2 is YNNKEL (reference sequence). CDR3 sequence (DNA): TGTGCCAGCAGCCAACCTGGACTAGTGCCCCATGAGCAGTACTTC. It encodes CASSQPGLVPHEQYF.

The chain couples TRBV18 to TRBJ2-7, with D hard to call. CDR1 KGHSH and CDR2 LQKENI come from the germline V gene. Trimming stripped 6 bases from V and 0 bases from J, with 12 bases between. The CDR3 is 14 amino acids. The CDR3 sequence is CASSGRSNSYEQYF. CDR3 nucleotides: TGTGCCAGCTCCGGCCGGTCGAACTCCTACGAGCAGTACTTC.

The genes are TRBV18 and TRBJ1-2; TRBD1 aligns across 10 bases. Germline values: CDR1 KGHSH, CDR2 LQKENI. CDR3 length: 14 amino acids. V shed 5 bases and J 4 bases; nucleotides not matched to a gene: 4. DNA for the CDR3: TGTGCCAGCTCAACGGACAGGGGGTTCTATGGCTACACCTTC. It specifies CASSTDRGFYGYTF.

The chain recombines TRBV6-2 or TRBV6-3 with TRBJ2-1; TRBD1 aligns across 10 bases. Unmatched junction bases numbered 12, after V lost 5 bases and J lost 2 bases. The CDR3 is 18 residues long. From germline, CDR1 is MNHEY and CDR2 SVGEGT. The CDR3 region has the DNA TGTGCCAGCAGTACCGGGACAGGGGCGTCCAGCCCCTACAATGAGCAGTTCTTC. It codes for CASSTGTGASSPYNEQFF.

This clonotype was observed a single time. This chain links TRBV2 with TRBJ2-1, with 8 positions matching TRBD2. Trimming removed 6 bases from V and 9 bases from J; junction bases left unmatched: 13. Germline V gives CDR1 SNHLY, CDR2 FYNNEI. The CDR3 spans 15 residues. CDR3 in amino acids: CASSQTSEWGGEQFF. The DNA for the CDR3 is TGTGCCAGCAGCCAGACTAGCGAGTGGGGCGGTGAGCAGTTCTTC.

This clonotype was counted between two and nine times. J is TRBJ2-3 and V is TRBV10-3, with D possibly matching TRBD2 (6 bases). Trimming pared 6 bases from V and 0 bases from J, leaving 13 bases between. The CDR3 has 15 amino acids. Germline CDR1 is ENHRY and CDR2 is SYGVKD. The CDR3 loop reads CAIRGTPGSTDTQYF. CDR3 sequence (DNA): TGTGCCATCAGGGGGACTCCCGGTAGCACAGATACGCAGTATTTT.